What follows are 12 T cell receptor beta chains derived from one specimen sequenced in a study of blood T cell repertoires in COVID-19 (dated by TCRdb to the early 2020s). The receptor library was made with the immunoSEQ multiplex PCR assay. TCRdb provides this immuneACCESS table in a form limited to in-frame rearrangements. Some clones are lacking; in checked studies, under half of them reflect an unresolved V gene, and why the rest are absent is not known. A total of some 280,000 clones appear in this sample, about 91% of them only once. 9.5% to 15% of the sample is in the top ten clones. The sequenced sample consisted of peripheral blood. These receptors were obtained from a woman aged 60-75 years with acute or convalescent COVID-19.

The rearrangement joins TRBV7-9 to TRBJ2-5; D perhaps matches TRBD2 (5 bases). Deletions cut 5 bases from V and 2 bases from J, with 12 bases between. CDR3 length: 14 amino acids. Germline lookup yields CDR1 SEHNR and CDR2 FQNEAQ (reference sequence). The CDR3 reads CASSPEGGQETQYF. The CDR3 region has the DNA TGTGCCAGCAGCCCCGAAGGAGGTCAAGAGACCCAGTACTTC.

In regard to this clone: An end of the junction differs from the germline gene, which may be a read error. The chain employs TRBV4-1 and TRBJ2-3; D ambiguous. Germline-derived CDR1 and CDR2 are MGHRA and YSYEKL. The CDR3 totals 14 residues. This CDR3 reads CASSQVIVTDTQYF. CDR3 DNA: TGCGCCAGCAGTCAAGTCATAGTTACAGATACGCAGTATTTT.

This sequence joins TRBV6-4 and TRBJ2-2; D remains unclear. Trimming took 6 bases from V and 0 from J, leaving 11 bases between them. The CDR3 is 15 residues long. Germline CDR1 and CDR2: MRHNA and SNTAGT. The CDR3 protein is CASSAYSTNTGELFF. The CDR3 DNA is TGTGCCAGCAGCGCCTACAGCACGAACACCGGGGAGCTGTTTTTT.

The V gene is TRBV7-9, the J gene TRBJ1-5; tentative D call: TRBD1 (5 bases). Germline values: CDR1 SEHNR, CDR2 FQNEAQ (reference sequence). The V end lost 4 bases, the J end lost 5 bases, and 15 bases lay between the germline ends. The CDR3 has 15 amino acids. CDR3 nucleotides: TGTGCCAGCAGCTCCCCCGGAGGGGCCGATCAGCCCCAGCATTTT. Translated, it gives CASSSPGGADQPQHF.

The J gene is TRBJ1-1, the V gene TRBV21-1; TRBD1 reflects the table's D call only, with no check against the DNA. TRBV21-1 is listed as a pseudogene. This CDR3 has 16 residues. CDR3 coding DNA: TGTGCCAGCAGCAAAGCGCTGACAGGGAGGAACACTGAAGCTTTCTTT. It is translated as CASSKALTGRNTEAFF.

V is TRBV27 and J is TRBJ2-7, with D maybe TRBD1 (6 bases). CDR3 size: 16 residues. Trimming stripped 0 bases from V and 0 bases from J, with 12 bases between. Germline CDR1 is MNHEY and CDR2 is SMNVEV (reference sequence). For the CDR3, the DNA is TGTGCCAGCAGTTTATCGGGGCAGGGGATCTCCTACGAGCAGTACTTC. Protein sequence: CASSLSGQGISYEQYF.

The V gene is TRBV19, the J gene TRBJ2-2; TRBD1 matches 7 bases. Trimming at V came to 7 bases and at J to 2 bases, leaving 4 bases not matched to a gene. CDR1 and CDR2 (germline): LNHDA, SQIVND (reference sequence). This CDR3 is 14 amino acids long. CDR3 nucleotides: TGTGCCAGTACGGACAGGATTAACACCGGGGAGCTGTTTTTT. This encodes CASTDRINTGELFF.

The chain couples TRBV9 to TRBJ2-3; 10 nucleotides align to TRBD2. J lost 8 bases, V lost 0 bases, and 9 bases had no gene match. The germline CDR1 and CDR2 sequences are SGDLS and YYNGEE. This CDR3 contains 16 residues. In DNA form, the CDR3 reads TGTGCCAGCAGCGTAGGCCTAGCGGGGGATTCGGGTACGCAGTATTTT. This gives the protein CASSVGLAGDSGTQYF.

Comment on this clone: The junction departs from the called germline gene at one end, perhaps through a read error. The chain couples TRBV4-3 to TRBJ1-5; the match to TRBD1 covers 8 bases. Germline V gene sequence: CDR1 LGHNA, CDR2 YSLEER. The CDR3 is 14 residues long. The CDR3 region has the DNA TGCGCCAACAGCCTTGGACAGGGCGGGTGGCCCCAGCATTTT. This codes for CANSLGQGGWPQHF.

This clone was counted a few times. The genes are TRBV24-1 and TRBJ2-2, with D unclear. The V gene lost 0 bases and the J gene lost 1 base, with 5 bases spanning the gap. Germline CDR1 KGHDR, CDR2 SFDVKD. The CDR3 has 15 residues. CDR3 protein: CATSDLGRNTGELFF. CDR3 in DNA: TGTGCCACCAGTGATTTGGGCAGGAACACCGGGGAGCTGTTTTTT.

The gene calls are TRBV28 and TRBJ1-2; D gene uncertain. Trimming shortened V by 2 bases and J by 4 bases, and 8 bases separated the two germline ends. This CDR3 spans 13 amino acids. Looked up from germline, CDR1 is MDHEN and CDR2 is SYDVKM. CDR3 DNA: TGTGCCAGCAGTTTACAGGAAACCTATGGCTACACCTTC. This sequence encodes CASSLQETYGYTF.

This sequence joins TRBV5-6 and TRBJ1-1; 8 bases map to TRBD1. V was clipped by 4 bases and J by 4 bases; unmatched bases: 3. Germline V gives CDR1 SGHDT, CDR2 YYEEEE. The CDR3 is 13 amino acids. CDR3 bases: TGTGCCAGCAGCCAGGACAGGGTCACTGAAGCTTTCTTT. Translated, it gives CASSQDRVTEAFF.